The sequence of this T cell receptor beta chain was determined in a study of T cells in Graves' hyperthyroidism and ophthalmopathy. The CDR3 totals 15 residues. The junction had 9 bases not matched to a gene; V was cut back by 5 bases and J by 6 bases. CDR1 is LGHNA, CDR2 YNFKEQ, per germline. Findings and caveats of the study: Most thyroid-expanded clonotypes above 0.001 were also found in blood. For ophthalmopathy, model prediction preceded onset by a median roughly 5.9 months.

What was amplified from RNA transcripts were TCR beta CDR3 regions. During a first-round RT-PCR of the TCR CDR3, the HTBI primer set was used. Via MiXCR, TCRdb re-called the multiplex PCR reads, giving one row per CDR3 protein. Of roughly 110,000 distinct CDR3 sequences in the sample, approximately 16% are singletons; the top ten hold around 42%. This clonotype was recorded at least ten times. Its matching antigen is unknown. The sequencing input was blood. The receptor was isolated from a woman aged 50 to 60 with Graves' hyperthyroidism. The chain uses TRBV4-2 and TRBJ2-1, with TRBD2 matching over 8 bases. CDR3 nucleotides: TGTGCCAGCAGCACAACGGGACTAGGAGGCAATGAGCAGTTCTTC. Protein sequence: CASSTTGLGGNEQFF.